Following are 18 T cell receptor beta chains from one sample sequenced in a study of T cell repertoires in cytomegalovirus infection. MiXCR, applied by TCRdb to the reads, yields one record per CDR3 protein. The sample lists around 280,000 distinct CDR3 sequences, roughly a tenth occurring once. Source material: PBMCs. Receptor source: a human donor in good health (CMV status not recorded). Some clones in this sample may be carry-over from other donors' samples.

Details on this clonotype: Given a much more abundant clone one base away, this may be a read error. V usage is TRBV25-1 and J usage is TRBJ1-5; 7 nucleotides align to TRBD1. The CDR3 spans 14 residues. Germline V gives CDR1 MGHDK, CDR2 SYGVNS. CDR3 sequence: CASSQTGSHQPQRF. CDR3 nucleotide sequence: TGTGCCAGCAGTCAGACAGGGTCCCATCAGCCCCAGCGTTTT.

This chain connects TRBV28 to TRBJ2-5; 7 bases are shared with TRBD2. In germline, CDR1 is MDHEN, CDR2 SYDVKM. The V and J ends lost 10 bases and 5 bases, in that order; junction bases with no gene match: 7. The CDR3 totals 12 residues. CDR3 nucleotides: TGTGCCACGGGGGGAAGAACCGAGACCCAGTACTTC. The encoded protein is CATGGRTETQYF. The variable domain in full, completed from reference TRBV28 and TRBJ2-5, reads DVKVTQSSRYLVKRTGEKVFLECVQDMDHENMFWYRQDPGLGLRLIYFSYDVKMKEKGDIPEGYSVSREKKERFSLILESASTNQTSMYLCATGGRTETQYFGPGTRLLVL.

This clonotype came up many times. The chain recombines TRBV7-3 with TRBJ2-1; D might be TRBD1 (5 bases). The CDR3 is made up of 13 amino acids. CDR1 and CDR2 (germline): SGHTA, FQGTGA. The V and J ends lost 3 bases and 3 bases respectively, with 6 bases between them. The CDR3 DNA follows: TGTGCCAGCAGCTTTGACAGCTACAATGAGCAGTTCTTC. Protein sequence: CASSFDSYNEQFF. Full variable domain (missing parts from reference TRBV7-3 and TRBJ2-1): GAGVSQTPSNKVTEKGKYVELRCDPISGHTALYWYRQSLGQGPEFLIYFQGTGAADDSGLPNDRFFAVRPEGSVSTLKIQRTERGDSAVYLCASSFDSYNEQFFGPGTRLTVL.

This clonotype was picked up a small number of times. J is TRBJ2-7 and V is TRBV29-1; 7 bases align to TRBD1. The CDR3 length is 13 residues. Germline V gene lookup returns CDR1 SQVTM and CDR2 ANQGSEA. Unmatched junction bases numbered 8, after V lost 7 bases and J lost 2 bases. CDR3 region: CSGAGTDAYEQYF. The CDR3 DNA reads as TGCAGCGGAGCCGGGACAGATGCCTACGAGCAGTACTTC.

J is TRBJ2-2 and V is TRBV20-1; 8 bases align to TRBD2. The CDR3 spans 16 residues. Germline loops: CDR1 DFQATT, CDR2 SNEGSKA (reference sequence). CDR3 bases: TGCAGCACGTTGGGGGTCGCGGGGGGGAACACCGGGGAGCTGTTTTTT. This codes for CSTLGVAGGNTGELFF.

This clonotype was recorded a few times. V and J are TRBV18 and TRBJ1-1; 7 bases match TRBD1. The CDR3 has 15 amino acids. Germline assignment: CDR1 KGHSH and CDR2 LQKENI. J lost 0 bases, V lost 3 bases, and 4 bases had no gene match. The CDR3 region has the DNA TGTGCCAGCTCACCTACGACAGGGTTGAACACTGAAGCTTTCTTT. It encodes CASSPTTGLNTEAFF.

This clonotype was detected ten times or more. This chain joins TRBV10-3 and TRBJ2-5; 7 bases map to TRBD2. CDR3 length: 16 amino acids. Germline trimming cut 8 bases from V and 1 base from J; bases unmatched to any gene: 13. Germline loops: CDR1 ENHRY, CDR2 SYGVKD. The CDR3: CAISDGRQGSQETQYF. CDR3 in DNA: TGTGCCATCTCCGACGGGAGGCAGGGAAGCCAAGAGACCCAGTACTTC.

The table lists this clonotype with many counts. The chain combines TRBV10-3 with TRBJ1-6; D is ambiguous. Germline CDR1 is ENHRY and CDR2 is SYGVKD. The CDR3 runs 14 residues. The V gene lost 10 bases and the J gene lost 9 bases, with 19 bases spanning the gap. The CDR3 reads CATTPGPEASPLHF. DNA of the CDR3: TGTGCCACCACCCCGGGCCCAGAGGCTTCACCCCTCCACTTT.

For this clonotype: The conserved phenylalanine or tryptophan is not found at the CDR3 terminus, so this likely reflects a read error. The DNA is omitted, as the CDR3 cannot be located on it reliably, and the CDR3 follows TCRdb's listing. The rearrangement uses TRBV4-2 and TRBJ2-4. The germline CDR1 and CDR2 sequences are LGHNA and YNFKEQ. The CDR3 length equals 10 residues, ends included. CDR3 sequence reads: CASSPRTPIR.

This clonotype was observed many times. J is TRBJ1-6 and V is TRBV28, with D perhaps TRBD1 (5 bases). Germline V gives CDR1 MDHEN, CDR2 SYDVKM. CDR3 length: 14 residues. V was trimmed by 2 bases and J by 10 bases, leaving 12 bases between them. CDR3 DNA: TGTGCCAGCAGTTTAGGGACGTTAAGGTCACCCCTCCACTTT. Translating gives CASSLGTLRSPLHF.

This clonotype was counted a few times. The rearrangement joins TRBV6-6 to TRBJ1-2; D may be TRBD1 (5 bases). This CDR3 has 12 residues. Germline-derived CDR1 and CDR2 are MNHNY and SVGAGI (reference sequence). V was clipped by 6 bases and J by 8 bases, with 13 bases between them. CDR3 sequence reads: CASRGVEDGYTF. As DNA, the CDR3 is TGTGCCAGCAGGGGGGTCGAGGACGGCTACACCTTC.

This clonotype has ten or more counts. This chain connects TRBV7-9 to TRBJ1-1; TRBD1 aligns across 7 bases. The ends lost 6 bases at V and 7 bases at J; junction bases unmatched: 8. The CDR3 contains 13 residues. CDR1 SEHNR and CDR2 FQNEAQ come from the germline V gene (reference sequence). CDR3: CASRRDRASEAFF. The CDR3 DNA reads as TGTGCCAGCAGACGAGACAGGGCTAGTGAAGCTTTCTTT.

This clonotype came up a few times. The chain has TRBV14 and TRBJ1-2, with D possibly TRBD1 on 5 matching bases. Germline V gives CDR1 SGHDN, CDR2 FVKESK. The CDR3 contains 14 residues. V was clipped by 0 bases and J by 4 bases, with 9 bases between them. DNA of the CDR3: TGTGCCAGCAGCCAAGAGTACAGGATCTATGGCTACACCTTC. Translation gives CASSQEYRIYGYTF.

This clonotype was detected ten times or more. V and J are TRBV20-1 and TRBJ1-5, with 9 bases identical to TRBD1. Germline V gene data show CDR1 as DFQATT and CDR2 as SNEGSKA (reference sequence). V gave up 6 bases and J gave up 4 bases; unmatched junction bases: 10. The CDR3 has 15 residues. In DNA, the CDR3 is TGCAGTGCCCAGCTACAGGGGGCGGGTAATCAGCCCCAGCATTTT. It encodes CSAQLQGAGNQPQHF.

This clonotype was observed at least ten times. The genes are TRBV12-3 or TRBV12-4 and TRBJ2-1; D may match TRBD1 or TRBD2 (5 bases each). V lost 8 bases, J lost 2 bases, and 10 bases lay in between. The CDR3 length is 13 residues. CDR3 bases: TGTGCCAGCGTCCGGGGCGCCTACAATGAGCAGTTCTTC. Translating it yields CASVRGAYNEQFF.

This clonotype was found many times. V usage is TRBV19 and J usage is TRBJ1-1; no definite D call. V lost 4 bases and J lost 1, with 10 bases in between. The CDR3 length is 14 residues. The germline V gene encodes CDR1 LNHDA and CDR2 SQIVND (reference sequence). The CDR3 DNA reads TGTGCCAGTAGTAAAACAGTACAGAACACTGAAGCTTTCTTT. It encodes CASSKTVQNTEAFF.

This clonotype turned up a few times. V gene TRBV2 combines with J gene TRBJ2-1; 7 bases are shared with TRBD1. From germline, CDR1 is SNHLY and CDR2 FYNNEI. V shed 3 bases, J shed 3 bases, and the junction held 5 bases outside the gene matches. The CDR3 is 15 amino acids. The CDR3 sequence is CASSEGQGVYNEQFF. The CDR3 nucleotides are TGTGCCAGCAGTGAGGGTCAGGGGGTCTACAATGAGCAGTTCTTC.

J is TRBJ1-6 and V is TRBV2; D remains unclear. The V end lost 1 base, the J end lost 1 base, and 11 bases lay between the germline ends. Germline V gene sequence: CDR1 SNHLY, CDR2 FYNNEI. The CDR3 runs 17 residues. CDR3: CASSEGRKISYNSPLHF. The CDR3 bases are TGTGCCAGCAGTGAAGGAAGAAAGATTTCCTATAATTCACCCCTCCACTTT.